Shown below are 8 T cell receptor beta chains from a single sample sequenced in a study of CD8 T cells in ankylosing spondylitis listed by TCRdb under 2017. Preparation of the library involved 5' RACE. Sequencer: Illumina HiSeq 2500. Using fastp trimming at Q25 and MiXCR clonotype assembly, TCRdb reanalyzed the public sequencing data and kept in-frame beta chains. Every CDR3 protein is listed once, alongside the most common genes and DNA of its rows. Within this sample are around 220,000 distinct CDR3 sequences, with approximately 20% of them counted one time only. The ten most abundant clones make up about 42% of the sample. No antigen has been identified for these receptors. Study-level results and caveats: A TCR beta motif of about 8 highly homologous amino acid variants appeared characteristic of blood from ankylosing spondylitis patients.

Sequencing was performed on blood, either unsorted or a sorted T cell fraction (not recorded which). The receptors come from a male donor with ankylosing spondylitis.

This clonotype turned up a few times. The rearrangement joins TRBV7-9 to TRBJ1-1; 7 bases match TRBD1. The V and J ends lost 5 bases and 7 bases, in that order; junction bases with no gene match: 10. The CDR3 is 14 amino acids. From germline, CDR1 is SEHNR and CDR2 FQNEAQ (reference sequence). Here the CDR3 reads CASSTHRGLDEAFF. In DNA, the CDR3 is TGTGCCAGCAGCACACACAGGGGCTTGGATGAAGCTTTCTTT.

The chain couples TRBV27 to TRBJ2-7, with TRBD2 matching over 7 bases. The V segment lost 3 bases and the J segment 5 bases; nucleotides outside the gene matches: 10. Germline lookup yields CDR1 MNHEY and CDR2 SMNVEV (reference sequence). CDR3 size: 15 residues. CDR3 amino acids: CASSLTSFRENEQYF. The CDR3 coding sequence is TGTGCCAGCAGTTTGACTAGCTTCAGGGAGAACGAGCAGTACTTC.

The chain links TRBV27 to TRBJ2-3, with 9 bases fitting TRBD2. The CDR3 is 16 residues long. The ends lost 4 bases at V and 1 base at J; junction bases unmatched: 6. From germline, CDR1 is MNHEY and CDR2 SMNVEV (reference sequence). In nucleotides, the CDR3 is TGTGCCAGCAGTTCCCGGACTAGCGTGGGCACAGATACGCAGTATTTT. This codes for CASSSRTSVGTDTQYF.

This clonotype was seen a few times. This chain connects TRBV6-5 to TRBJ2-1; 8 bases agree with TRBD2. The CDR3 length is 14 residues. J lost 3 bases, V lost 6 bases, and 4 bases had no gene match. From germline, CDR1 is MNHEY and CDR2 SVGAGI. CDR3 loop: CASSFTSGYNEQFF. The CDR3 nucleotides read TGTGCCAGCAGCTTCACTAGCGGCTACAATGAGCAGTTCTTC.

The chain joins TRBV7-9 to TRBJ2-2; D not resolved. Germline-derived CDR1 and CDR2 are SEHNR and FQNEAQ (reference sequence). V was shortened by 5 bases and J by 1 base, with 14 bases between the two germline ends. This CDR3 has 16 residues. The CDR3 bases are TGTGCCAGCAGCACTGACCCCGGCCTGAACACCGGGGAGCTGTTTTTT. As protein: CASSTDPGLNTGELFF.

The chain uses TRBV2 and TRBJ2-1; D possibly corresponds to TRBD1 (6 bases). Per the germline V gene, CDR1 is SNHLY and CDR2 is FYNNEI. V shed 1 base and J shed 4 bases, with 11 bases lying between them. The CDR3 is made up of 15 amino acids. The CDR3: CASSEDLGQYNEQFF. CDR3 coding DNA: TGTGCCAGCAGTGAAGATTTGGGACAATACAATGAGCAGTTCTTC.

This clonotype has only a few counts. The gene calls are TRBV29-1 and TRBJ2-3, with TRBD2 as a possible D gene (6 bases). This CDR3 is built from 17 residues. V lost 0 bases, J lost 4 bases, and 20 bases lay in between. The germline CDR1 and CDR2 sequences are SQVTM and ANQGSEA. CDR3 loop: CSVEENSGTSTSDTQYF. CDR3 sequence (DNA): TGCAGCGTTGAAGAAAATTCCGGGACTTCTACCTCAGATACGCAGTATTTT.

V and J are TRBV4-1 and TRBJ2-5; no reliable D call. CDR1 is MGHRA and CDR2 is YSYEKL in the germline V gene. The CDR3 has 14 residues. The V end lost 1 base, the J end lost 2 bases, and 8 bases lay between the germline ends. The CDR3 sequence is CASSQGVSQETQYF. The CDR3 nucleotides read TGCGCCAGCAGCCAAGGGGTATCTCAAGAGACCCAGTACTTC.